The clone carrying this T cell receptor (beta chain) came up many times. What it binds is unknown. Researchers amplified the TCR beta CDR3 regions from RNA transcripts. TCR CDR3 underwent first-round RT-PCR with the HTBI primer set. Each CDR3 protein is one row after TCRdb ran MiXCR on the multiplex PCR reads. The sample records more than 350,000 distinct CDR3 sequences, 15% being singletons. This sample stems from a study of T cells in Graves' hyperthyroidism and ophthalmopathy. Study findings and constraints: Blood also showed most of the thyroid clonotypes that were expanded above 0.001. Prediction of ophthalmopathy progression came a median approximately 6 months pre-onset.

Trimming cost V 6 bases and J 3 bases, with 11 bases left between them. The germline gives CDR1 MNHNS, CDR2 SASEGT. CDR3 length: 13 residues. Newly diagnosed hyperthyroidism, duration under 2 months, in patients aged 18 to 65. An approximately 10 ml volume of fresh peripheral blood provided the PBMCs. The sequencing input was blood. The chain recombines TRBV6-1 with TRBJ1-1, with D perhaps matching TRBD1 (6 bases). The TCR was taken from a woman aged 25 to 39 with Graves' hyperthyroidism. CDR3 coding DNA: TGTGCCAGCAGGACGGACAGCTACACTGAAGCTTTCTTT. It translates to CASRTDSYTEAFF.